Below are 9 T cell receptor beta chains sequenced from a single sample in a study of Graves' ophthalmopathy and Graves' hyperthyroidism. The study amplified TCR beta CDR3 regions using RNA transcripts. Second-round multiplex PCR came after a first-round RT-PCR that employed HTBI primers. Each CDR3 protein gets one entry after TCRdb re-called the multiplex PCR reads with MiXCR. In the table there are 150,000 to 200,000 distinct CDR3 sequences, around 40% of which are singletons. The sample comprised peripheral blood. The receptors originated from a man aged 30 to 45 with Graves' ophthalmopathy.

This clonotype was recorded at least ten times. The V call is TRBV6-2 or TRBV6-3, the J call TRBJ2-1; TRBD1 might be the D (6 bases). Trimming took 5 bases from V and 7 from J, leaving 15 bases between them. This CDR3 has 14 residues. The germline gives CDR1 MNHEY, CDR2 SVGEGT. The CDR3 protein is CASSRLLGTNEQFF. DNA of the CDR3: TGTGCCAGCAGTCGGCTACTAGGGACAAATGAGCAGTTCTTC.

The V gene is TRBV12-3 or TRBV12-4, the J gene TRBJ1-2; no firm D call. V was trimmed by 1 base and J by 7 bases, leaving 10 bases between them. The CDR3 length is 13 residues. The CDR3 coding sequence is TGTGCCAGCAGTTTAGAGGGTTCGCGTGGCTACACCTTC. It encodes CASSLEGSRGYTF.

Details on this clonotype: Sequence at one end of the junction differs from germline and may be a read error. This chain joins TRBV19 and TRBJ1-1; unclear D gene. The germline gives CDR1 LNHDA, CDR2 SQIVND (reference sequence). The CDR3 has 14 residues. The CDR3 loop reads CASTIPGVATEAFF. The CDR3 DNA follows: TGTGCCAGTACTATACCTGGGGTGGCCACTGAAGCTTTCTTT.

In this sample, this clonotype turned up many times. The chain has TRBV28 and TRBJ2-7; 7 bases are a match to TRBD2. Germline-derived CDR1 and CDR2 are MDHEN and SYDVKM. The length of the CDR3 is 14 residues. J gave up 6 bases and V 6 bases, and 11 bases lay outside the gene matches. The CDR3 here is CASSGPAGAGEQYF. In nucleotides, the CDR3 is TGTGCCAGCAGCGGGCCGGCGGGAGCGGGCGAGCAGTACTTC.

This clonotype was picked up many times. This chain links TRBV3-1 with TRBJ1-1; D not certain. CDR1 and CDR2 from the germline V gene are LGHDT and YNNKEL (reference sequence). Trimming took 0 bases from V and 1 from J, leaving 15 bases between them. The length of the CDR3 is 17 residues. CDR3 in amino acids: CASSQDLLEEWNTEAFF. CDR3 in DNA: TGTGCCAGCAGCCAAGATTTGCTCGAGGAATGGAACACTGAAGCTTTCTTT. The full variable domain, in which reference TRBV3-1 and TRBJ1-1 provide the parts outside the CDR3, is DTAVSQTPKYLVTQMGNDKSIKCEQNLGHDTMYWYKQDSKKFLKIMFSYNNKELIINETVPNRFSPKSPDKAHLNLHINSLELGDSAVYFCASSQDLLEEWNTEAFFGQGTRLTVV.

This clonotype was seen repeatedly, ten times or more. J is TRBJ1-5 and V is TRBV4-2; no reliable D call. V was cut by 3 bases and J by 4 bases, with 4 bases left in between. Germline-derived CDR1 and CDR2 are LGHNA and YNFKEQ. The CDR3 spans 12 residues. The DNA for the CDR3 is TGTGCCAGCAGCCATCTAAATCAGCCCCAGCATTTT. This translates into CASSHLNQPQHF.

This clonotype appeared once. CDR3: CAWSRGGLYEQYF. The CDR3 DNA reads as TGTGCCTGGAGTCGGGGCGGCCTCTACGAGCAGTACTTC. J is TRBJ2-7 and V is TRBV30, with D perhaps assigned TRBD1 or TRBD2 (5 bases each). Germline CDR1 and CDR2: GTSNPN and SVGIG (reference sequence). This CDR3 has 13 amino acids. V lost 2 bases and J 3 bases, leaving 11 bases between the germline ends.

This clonotype was seen more than once but under ten times. The rearrangement joins TRBV6-5 to TRBJ2-7, with no clear D. This CDR3 has 13 amino acids. Germline V gene lookup returns CDR1 MNHEY and CDR2 SVGAGI. V lost 2 bases, J lost 3 bases, and 8 bases lay in between. The CDR3 sequence is CASSYGKNYEQYF. The CDR3 region has the DNA TGTGCCAGCAGTTACGGGAAGAACTACGAGCAGTACTTC.

This clonotype was picked up many times. This chain connects TRBV28 to TRBJ2-5; D is unclear. CDR1 and CDR2 from the germline V gene are MDHEN and SYDVKM. The CDR3 has 13 amino acids. V lost 2 bases and J 5 bases, leaving 9 bases between the germline ends. The CDR3 reads CASSLGPAETQYF. CDR3 sequence (DNA): TGTGCCAGCAGTTTAGGCCCGGCTGAGACCCAGTACTTC.